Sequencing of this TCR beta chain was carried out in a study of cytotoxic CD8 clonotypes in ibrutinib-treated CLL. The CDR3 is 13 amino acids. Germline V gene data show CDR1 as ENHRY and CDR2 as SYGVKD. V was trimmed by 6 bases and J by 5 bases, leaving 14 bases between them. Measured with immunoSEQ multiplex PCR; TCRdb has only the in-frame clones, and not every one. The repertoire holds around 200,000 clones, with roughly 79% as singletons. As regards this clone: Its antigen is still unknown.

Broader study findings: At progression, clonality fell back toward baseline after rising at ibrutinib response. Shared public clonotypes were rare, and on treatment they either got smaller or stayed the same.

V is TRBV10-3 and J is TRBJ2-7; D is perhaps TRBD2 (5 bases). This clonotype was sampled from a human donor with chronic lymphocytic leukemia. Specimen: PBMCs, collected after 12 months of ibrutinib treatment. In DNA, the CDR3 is TGTGCCATCAGAGCGGACGGGATGGACGAGCAGTACTTC. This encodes CAIRADGMDEQYF.